These 8 T cell receptor beta chains were all obtained from the same sample, sequenced in a study of T cells in Graves' hyperthyroidism and ophthalmopathy. It was RNA transcripts that yielded the amplified TCR beta CDR3 regions. Initially, a first-round RT-PCR of the TCR CDR3 employed the HTBI primer set. A single record per CDR3 protein comes from TCRdb applying MiXCR to the multiplex PCR reads. The data hold roughly 570,000 distinct CDR3 sequences, with roughly 46% observed a single time. Sequenced material: peripheral blood or thyroid tissue (not recorded which). The receptors derive from a woman aged 18-29 years with Graves' hyperthyroidism.

Comment on this clonotype: Being one base from a much bigger clone, this may be a read error. The J gene is TRBJ2-7, the V gene TRBV29-1, with a possible D match to TRBD1 (5 bases). The germline gives CDR1 SQVTM, CDR2 ANQGSEA. CDR3 length: 13 residues. The V and J ends lost 4 bases and 7 bases respectively, with 17 bases between them. DNA of the CDR3: TGCAGCGTTGTTACCCAGGGCGGCGATGAGCAGTACTTC. It specifies CSVVTQGGDEQYF.

Ten or more counts support this clonotype. The rearrangement links TRBV20-1 to TRBJ2-2, with D possibly TRBD1 on 5 matching bases. The germline gives CDR1 DFQATT, CDR2 SNEGSKA (reference sequence). Trimming left V 4 bases short and J 3 bases short, with 12 bases between. The CDR3 has 14 amino acids. The CDR3 spells CSATGISDTGELFF. CDR3 coding DNA: TGCAGTGCTACAGGGATCTCGGACACCGGGGAGCTGTTTTTT.

This chain links TRBV18 with TRBJ2-7; TRBD1 matches at 10 bases. Germline V gene data show CDR1 as KGHSH and CDR2 as LQKENI. With V trimmed by 4 bases and J by 2 bases, 8 bases remained unmatched. The CDR3 contains 16 residues. As DNA, the CDR3 is TGTGCCAGCTCACTGCTAGGACAGGGGGAAACCTACGAGCAGTACTTC. It yields the protein CASSLLGQGETYEQYF.

Here the CDR3 reads CASSLRASGRSTYNEQFF. The CDR3 DNA is TGTGCCAGCAGCTTAAGGGCTAGCGGGAGAAGCACCTACAATGAGCAGTTCTTC. The V and J genes are TRBV7-3 and TRBJ2-1; 10 nucleotides align to TRBD2. Germline-derived CDR1 and CDR2 are SGHTA and FQGTGA. The length of the CDR3 is 18 residues. The V segment lost 1 base and the J segment 2 bases; nucleotides outside the gene matches: 8.

A note on this clonotype: Without the conserved terminal phenylalanine or tryptophan, this CDR3 likely stems from a read error. The genes are TRBV6-5 and TRBJ1-6; TRBD1 might be the D (5 bases). Germline CDR1 reads MNHEY; CDR2 reads SVGAGI. The germline V and J ends were trimmed by 5 bases and 7 bases, with 18 bases remaining between them. This CDR3 has 16 residues. CDR3 amino acids: CASSQKRTTRNSPLHL. CDR3 bases: TGTGCCAGCAGTCAGAAAAGGACAACGAGAAATTCACCCCTCCACCTT.

There are a few counts of this clonotype. The chain joins TRBV7-8 to TRBJ2-1, with 14 bases identical to TRBD2. Germline V CDR1 and CDR2: SGHVS, FQNEAQ. CDR3 length: 16 residues. V was pared by 8 bases and J by 6 bases, with 9 bases of the junction left unmatched. The DNA for the CDR3 is TGTGCCAGCTCCGGCAGGGGACTAGCGGGAGTCAATGAGCAGTTCTTC. Its translation: CASSGRGLAGVNEQFF.

The J gene is TRBJ1-6, the V gene TRBV29-1; 8 bases fit TRBD1. V was pared by 8 bases and J by 6 bases, with 6 bases of the junction left unmatched. There are 13 residues in the CDR3. Germline CDR1 SQVTM, CDR2 ANQGSEA. CDR3 DNA sequence: TGCAGCAAAAGGGGACAGGCTAATTCACCCCTCCACTTT. Its protein is CSKRGQANSPLHF. The entire variable domain, with the rest obtained from reference TRBV29-1 and TRBJ1-6, is as follows: SAVISQKPSRDICQRGTSLTIQCQVDSQVTMMFWYRQQPGQSLTLIATANQGSEATYESGFVIDKFPISRPNLTFSTLTVSNMSPEDSSIYLCSKRGQANSPLHFGNGTRLTVT.

Notes on this clonotype: This may be a read error, as it is one base from a much larger clone. CDR3 nucleotides: TGTGTCAGCAGCTTGACTTCAAACTACGAGCAGTACTTC. This encodes CVSSLTSNYEQYF. J is TRBJ2-7 and V is TRBV5-4; D remains unclear. Germline CDR1 reads SGHNT; CDR2 reads YYREEE (reference sequence). This CDR3 has 13 residues.